Shown below are 24 T cell receptor beta chains from a single sample sequenced in a study of shared clonotypes between healthy human individuals. Generated by immunoSEQ multiplex PCR, the TCRdb table keeps only in-frame clones and is missing some. The data hold roughly 2.5 million clones, with around 90% observed a single time. The sample was naive CD4+ T cells sorted from blood. The subset here: CD45RA+ positively selected. Receptors were obtained from a man younger than 35 in good health.

The chain uses TRBV6-6 and TRBJ1-4; no clear D. The CDR3 covers 14 residues. Germline CDR1 MNHNY, CDR2 SVGAGI (reference sequence). V shed 7 bases and J shed 7 bases, with 16 bases lying between them. CDR3 bases: TGTGCCAGCACCGAAGGTGGAATTGGTGAAAAACTGTTTTTT. Translation gives CASTEGGIGEKLFF.

This clone was recorded a few times. The same CDR3 also results from other DNA sequences found in this sample. The rearrangement joins TRBV4-2 to TRBJ1-1; no reliable D call. The CDR3 has 14 residues. The germline V gene has CDR1 LGHNA and CDR2 YNFKEQ. V was trimmed by 0 bases and J by 2 bases, leaving 7 bases between them. CDR3 nucleotides: TGTGCCAGCAGCCAAGAAGGTACCAACACTGAAGCTTTCTTT. This gives the protein CASSQEGTNTEAFF.

The rearrangement links TRBV6-5 to TRBJ1-3; no reliable D call. Germline V gene sequence: CDR1 MNHEY, CDR2 SVGAGI. Trimming left V 0 bases short and J 0 bases short, with 6 bases between. CDR3 length equals 15 residues. The CDR3 nucleotides are TGTGCCAGCAGTTACTCCCCGACCTCTGGAAACACCATATATTTT. This gives the protein CASSYSPTSGNTIYF.

This clone appeared a few times. This rearrangement joins TRBV2 to TRBJ1-5; D may be TRBD1 (5 bases). Germline V gene lookup returns CDR1 SNHLY and CDR2 FYNNEI. With 0 bases removed from V and 5 bases from J, the gap between germline ends came to 17 bases. This CDR3 region has 17 residues. The CDR3 DNA reads TGTGCCAGCAGTGAAGCCGCATATGGGGGTATCTATCAGCCCCAGCATTTT. Protein product: CASSEAAYGGIYQPQHF.

This chain uses TRBV11-3 with TRBJ1-1; 7 bases agree with TRBD1. The CDR3 length is 14 residues. The V gene's germline CDR1 is SGHNT and CDR2 YENEEA. Germline trimming cut 3 bases from V and 2 bases from J; bases unmatched to any gene: 3. The CDR3 bases are TGTGCCAGCAGCTTGGGGACAGCCAACACTGAAGCTTTCTTT. As protein: CASSLGTANTEAFF. The full variable domain, completed using reference TRBV11-3 and TRBJ1-1, is EAGVVQSPRYKIIEKKQPVAFWCNPISGHNTLYWYLQNLGQGPELLIRYENEEAVDDSQLPKDRFSAERLKGVDSTLKIQPAELGDSAVYLCASSLGTANTEAFFGQGTRLTVV.

The count of this clone is one. This chain joins TRBV28 and TRBJ2-7, with a weak D call TRBD1 (5 bases). V shed 6 bases and J shed 6 bases, with 12 bases lying between them. CDR1 is MDHEN and CDR2 is SYDVKM in the germline V gene. CDR3 size: 12 residues. For the CDR3, the DNA is TGTGCCAGCAGATCCCCAGGGTTCGAGCAGTACTTC. It codes for CASRSPGFEQYF.

The chain employs TRBV6-5 and TRBJ2-1, with TRBD2 identical over 11 bases. CDR1 MNHEY and CDR2 SVGAGI come from the germline V gene. The CDR3 consists of 15 residues. V was pared by 4 bases and J by 2 bases, with 1 base of the junction left unmatched. The CDR3 sequence: CASSSGLAAYNEQFF. The CDR3 coding sequence is TGTGCCAGCAGTTCGGGACTAGCGGCCTACAATGAGCAGTTCTTC.

This chain connects TRBV7-2 to TRBJ2-7; TRBD1 is a possible D gene (6 bases). The V gene's germline CDR1 is SGHTA and CDR2 FQGNSA. The CDR3 consists of 15 residues. Deletions cut 1 base from V and 7 bases from J, with 17 bases between. CDR3: CASSLVTGVTGEQYF. DNA for the CDR3: TGTGCCAGCAGCTTAGTGACAGGAGTGACGGGAGAGCAGTACTTC.

In this sample, this clone turned up once. The rearrangement joins TRBV25-1 to TRBJ2-3; 10 nucleotides align to TRBD1. V shed 6 bases, J shed 8 bases, and the junction held 8 bases outside the gene matches. The CDR3 has 14 residues. Germline CDR1 is MGHDK and CDR2 is SYGVNS. CDR3 DNA sequence: TGTGCCAGCAGAGGGACAGGGGAGAGGGGTACGCAGTATTTT. Its protein product is CASRGTGERGTQYF.

The table lists this clone with a few counts. Other nucleotide sequences from this sample produce the same CDR3. This chain joins TRBV29-1 and TRBJ1-5; no firm D call. Trimming removed 4 bases from V and 3 bases from J, with 7 bases in between. CDR1 is SQVTM, CDR2 ANQGSEA, per germline. The CDR3 is 12 residues long. CDR3 in DNA: TGCAGCGTTGGGGCAGACAATCAGCCCCAGCATTTT. Translated, it gives CSVGADNQPQHF.

J is TRBJ1-5 and V is TRBV30, with D perhaps TRBD1 (5 bases). The CDR3 extends over 15 amino acids. V was shortened by 2 bases and J by 3 bases, with 14 bases between the two germline ends. Germline V CDR1 and CDR2: GTSNPN, SVGIG (reference sequence). CDR3: CAWSRGAPTNQPQHF. The DNA for the CDR3 is TGTGCCTGGAGTCGCGGGGCACCCACCAATCAGCCCCAGCATTTT.

Comment on this clone: Distinct nucleotide sequences in the sample also encode this CDR3. The V and J genes are TRBV9 and TRBJ1-1; 7 bases are shared with TRBD1. V was clipped by 4 bases and J by 1 base; unmatched bases: 4. Germline V gene data show CDR1 as SGDLS and CDR2 as YYNGEE. CDR3 length: 14 amino acids. CDR3 loop: CASSPGDRNTEAFF. As DNA, the CDR3 is TGTGCCAGCAGCCCCGGGGACAGGAACACTGAAGCTTTCTTT.

The V and J genes are TRBV9 and TRBJ2-7; D is unclear. CDR1 and CDR2 (germline): SGDLS, YYNGEE. CDR3 length: 14 amino acids. Trimming pared 3 bases from V and 0 bases from J, leaving 10 bases between. The CDR3 region is CASSATPSSYEQYF. CDR3 bases: TGTGCCAGCAGCGCCACACCTAGCTCCTACGAGCAGTACTTC.

This chain joins TRBV18 and TRBJ2-1; 13 nucleotides match TRBD2. J gave up 4 bases and V 2 bases, and 5 bases lay outside the gene matches. The CDR3 consists of 17 residues. Germline CDR1 is KGHSH and CDR2 is LQKENI. CDR3 DNA sequence: TGTGCCAGCTCACCATCGGGACTAGCGGGGCCGTACAATGAGCAGTTCTTC. It specifies CASSPSGLAGPYNEQFF.

The chain employs TRBV15 and TRBJ2-5; D unresolved. This CDR3 contains 14 residues. Germline CDR1 reads LNHNV; CDR2 reads YYDKDF (reference sequence). V lost 0 bases and J 4 bases, leaving 9 bases between the germline ends. CDR3 DNA sequence: TGTGCCACCAGCAGAGATCTGGCGGTAGAGACCCAGTACTTC. Its protein product is CATSRDLAVETQYF.

This clone occurred a few times. This chain uses TRBV5-4 with TRBJ2-5; TRBD1 might be the D (7 bases). The germline V gene encodes CDR1 SGHNT and CDR2 YYREEE (reference sequence). The CDR3 covers 15 residues. Trimming shortened V by 4 bases and J by 2 bases, and 15 bases separated the two germline ends. CDR3 nucleotide sequence: TGTGCCAGCAGCCCCGTGGCAGGGGGGCAAGAGACCCAGTACTTC. Its translation: CASSPVAGGQETQYF.

This sequence joins TRBV11-2 and TRBJ1-1; unclear D gene. CDR3 length equals 13 residues. V was trimmed by 5 bases and J by 4 bases, leaving 11 bases between them. Germline V lookup: CDR1 SGHAT, CDR2 FQNNGV. The CDR3 is CASSRPFGTEAFF. CDR3 DNA: TGTGCCAGCAGCCGACCTTTCGGCACTGAAGCTTTCTTT. The full variable domain, with the rest looked up from reference TRBV11-2 and TRBJ1-1, is EAGVAQSPRYKIIEKRQSVAFWCNPISGHATLYWYQQILGQGPKLLIQFQNNGVVDDSQLPKDRFSAERLKGVDSTLKIQPAKLEDSAVYLCASSRPFGTEAFFGQGTRLTVV.

The chain joins TRBV6-5 to TRBJ2-7, with D unclear. The germline gives CDR1 MNHEY, CDR2 SVGAGI. The CDR3 length is 15 residues. Trimming took off 6 bases at V and 3 bases at J, with 18 bases between the two ends. In DNA, the CDR3 is TGTGCCAGCAGGCACTCGACTGCTCTTTACTACGAGCAGTACTTC. Its translation: CASRHSTALYYEQYF.

This clone was seen more than once but under ten times. The CDR3 here is CAWDHRNTEAFF. The DNA for the CDR3 is TGTGCCTGGGACCACAGGAACACTGAAGCTTTCTTT. This sequence joins TRBV30 and TRBJ1-1; D is ambiguous. Germline values: CDR1 GTSNPN, CDR2 SVGIG (reference sequence). The V end was cut by 5 bases, the J end by 1 base, with 8 bases between. This CDR3 is 12 amino acids long.

The genes are TRBV19 and TRBJ2-5; D may be TRBD1 (6 bases). Trimming took off 5 bases at V and 1 base at J, with 11 bases between the two ends. The CDR3 is 14 residues long. In germline, CDR1 is LNHDA, CDR2 SQIVND (reference sequence). The CDR3 region is CASSEQGIQETQYF. The CDR3 DNA sequence: TGTGCCAGTAGTGAACAGGGTATCCAAGAGACCCAGTACTTC.

Details on this clone: Other DNA sequences within the sample encode an identical CDR3. This chain connects TRBV18 to TRBJ2-1, with 9 nucleotides matching TRBD1. V lost 2 bases and J lost 4; bases outside the gene matches: 6. The CDR3 extends over 16 amino acids. Per the germline V gene, CDR1 is KGHSH and CDR2 is LQKENI. The CDR3 sequence: CASSPFGTGSYNEQFF. CDR3 DNA: TGTGCCAGCTCACCATTCGGGACAGGGTCTTACAATGAGCAGTTCTTC.

The chain's CDR3 is CATSRSPGQVPDTQYF. The CDR3 DNA is TGTGCCACCAGCAGATCGCCCGGGCAGGTCCCAGATACGCAGTATTTT. The rearrangement links TRBV15 to TRBJ2-3; D gene unclear. The germline CDR1 and CDR2 sequences are LNHNV and YYDKDF (reference sequence). The CDR3 spans 16 residues. The ends were cut back, 2 bases at V and 4 bases at J, with 16 bases in the middle. Full variable domain (missing parts from reference TRBV15 and TRBJ2-3): DAMVIQNPRYQVTQFGKPVTLSCSQTLNHNVMYWYQQKSSQAPKLLFHYYDKDFNNEADTPDNFQSRRPNTSFCFLDIRSPGLGDTAMYLCATSRSPGQVPDTQYFGPGTRLTVL.

The genes are TRBV14 and TRBJ1-4; D not resolved. V lost 4 bases, J lost 4 bases, and 13 bases lay in between. The germline CDR1 and CDR2 sequences are SGHDN and FVKESK. The CDR3 has 15 residues. CDR3 DNA: TGTGCCAGCAGCCCTTTGTGGACCGGTAATGAAAAACTGTTTTTT. Amino acids: CASSPLWTGNEKLFF.

About this clone itself: The sample holds other DNA sequences that translate to the same CDR3. The CDR3 sequence: CASSFSGSQETQYF. For the CDR3, the DNA is TGCGCCAGCAGCTTTAGCGGGAGCCAAGAGACCCAGTACTTC. V gene TRBV5-1 combines with J gene TRBJ2-5, with 9 bases lining up with TRBD2. This CDR3 spans 14 amino acids. In germline, CDR1 is SGHRS, CDR2 YFSETQ. J was trimmed by 1 base and V by 2 bases; bases with no gene match: 0.